A selection of T cell receptor beta chains follows, all from one sample in a study of shared clonotypes between healthy human individuals. Sequencing was performed with immunoSEQ multiplex PCR; in TCRdb, only in-frame clones are kept and a portion is missing. This table has hundreds of thousands of clones, roughly 72% appearing once. Material: memory CD4+ T cells sorted from blood. These receptors all stem from a woman aged 30 to 39 in good health. Each CDR3 is given with its conserved first and last residue. Fields, in order: CDR3 protein, V gene.

cdr3_aa: CSARAGGPQTQYF; v_call: TRBV29-1
cdr3_aa: CASSSPGANSYEQYF; v_call: TRBV28
cdr3_aa: CASSSRQIGTDTQYF; v_call: TRBV11-2
cdr3_aa: CASSPSGAVSTDTQYF; v_call: TRBV28
cdr3_aa: CSANLWGGDTEAFF; v_call: TRBV29-1
cdr3_aa: CASSLSGRYPETQYF; v_call: TRBV5-4
cdr3_aa: CASSLAGPYNEQFF; v_call: TRBV28
cdr3_aa: CAWDPGRTGGSRVNQPQHF; v_call: TRBV30
cdr3_aa: CASSHGTANQPQHF; v_call: TRBV7-2
cdr3_aa: CASSLGTGYEQYF; v_call: TRBV6-5
cdr3_aa: CASSANPETEAFF; v_call: TRBV19
cdr3_aa: CASSSGDEAFF; v_call: TRBV6-1
cdr3_aa: CASSLGGRTGELFF; v_call: TRBV7-9
cdr3_aa: CASSQDRDRQETQYF; v_call: TRBV4-1
cdr3_aa: CASSAVTDTQYF; v_call: TRBV7-9
cdr3_aa: CASSLLTSTDTQYF; v_call: TRBV7-2
cdr3_aa: CASSERGVPVDEQYF; v_call: TRBV6-1
cdr3_aa: CASSGWEAGYTF; v_call: TRBV4-1
cdr3_aa: CASSALAGGETDTQYF; v_call: TRBV9
cdr3_aa: CASSQDSATGNTIYF; v_call: TRBV4-1
cdr3_aa: CASSLMAGGFGNEQFF; v_call: TRBV7-8
cdr3_aa: CASSTQGLETQYF; v_call: TRBV11-2
cdr3_aa: CASSLSSGRAEEQFF; v_call: TRBV11-2
cdr3_aa: CASSFPGTGFNTEAFF; v_call: TRBV27
cdr3_aa: CASSPPTGDQNTGELFF; v_call: TRBV5-1
cdr3_aa: CASSQGQTTNQPQHF; v_call: TRBV6-5
cdr3_aa: CASNTTGGGTGRNQPQHF; v_call: TRBV19
cdr3_aa: CASSYSGGPHGYTF; v_call: TRBV6-5
cdr3_aa: CASSLATIAGGRSDTQYF; v_call: TRBV11-2
cdr3_aa: CASTSPGRTYEQYF; v_call: TRBV28
cdr3_aa: CASTRQGVTYNEQFF; v_call: TRBV2
cdr3_aa: CAWSEGTGTSNQPQHF; v_call: TRBV30
cdr3_aa: CASSQNQGATAFF; v_call: TRBV11-2
cdr3_aa: CASSIARGGQAFF; v_call: TRBV19
cdr3_aa: CSVELQTTGNTIYF; v_call: TRBV29-1
cdr3_aa: CSVERDSREQYF; v_call: TRBV29-1
cdr3_aa: CASSLIPHSGNEKLFF; v_call: TRBV7-9